A single sample is the source of the 21 T cell receptor beta chains below, sequenced in a study of Ad26.COV2.S vaccination and SARS-CoV-2 variants. Specified treatment: some 20 received Ad26.COV2.S at low or high dose, single or two shots; about 5 received placebo; per-sample allocation not given. Sample collection was performed on day 63 after the first vaccine or placebo injection. TCRdb's table, derived via immunoSEQ multiplex PCR, lists solely in-frame clones and lacks some. Among around 400,000 clones, about 83% were seen once, and the ten largest hold about 7.1%. This specimen consisted of peripheral blood, obtained in a trial of Ad26.COV2.S vaccine versus placebo. The receptors stem from a person aged 18-65 years who received the Ad26.COV2.S COVID-19 vaccine or a placebo.

The chain has TRBV27 and TRBJ1-2, with D maybe TRBD1 (5 bases). Germline-derived CDR1 and CDR2 are MNHEY and SMNVEV (reference sequence). This CDR3 has 13 residues. V lost 6 bases to trimming and J lost 4 bases, with 12 bases between them. CDR3 bases: TGTGCCAGCAGCTCCGGGACCATCTATGGCTACACCTTC. Translating it yields CASSSGTIYGYTF.

The V call is TRBV16, the J call TRBJ1-1; no reliable D call. Germline V gene sequence: CDR1 KGHSY, CDR2 FQNENV. The CDR3 length is 14 residues. Trimming cost V 6 bases and J 1 base, with 12 bases left between them. CDR3 bases: TGTGCCAGCAGACCAGGAGGTTGGAACACTGAAGCTTTCTTT. Amino acid sequence: CASRPGGWNTEAFF.

This clone was detected only a few times. This chain links TRBV12-3 or TRBV12-4 with TRBJ2-7; D is ambiguous. This CDR3 has 12 amino acids. V lost 3 bases and J 6 bases, leaving 9 bases between the germline ends. CDR3 in amino acids: CASSFLVGEQYF. The CDR3 bases are TGTGCCAGCAGTTTCTTGGTCGGCGAGCAGTACTTC.

The chain carries TRBV10-3 and TRBJ1-2; D gene uncertain. The V end was cut by 3 bases, the J end by 8 bases, with 13 bases between. CDR1 and CDR2 (germline): ENHRY, SYGVKD. The CDR3 spans 13 residues. The CDR3 loop reads CAISERRTEGYTF. CDR3 DNA: TGTGCCATCAGTGAAAGGCGGACCGAAGGCTACACCTTC.

The chain recombines TRBV5-1 with TRBJ2-5, with 10 bases fitting TRBD2. The CDR3 length is 15 residues. V lost 4 bases to trimming and J lost 4 bases; unmatched junction nucleotides: 7. Germline-derived CDR1 and CDR2 are SGHRS and YFSETQ. The CDR3 sequence: CASSGSTSGLETQYF. The CDR3 nucleotides read TGCGCCAGCAGCGGGTCGACTAGCGGGTTAGAGACCCAGTACTTC.

The chain couples TRBV5-5 to TRBJ2-5, with D possibly TRBD2 on 6 matching bases. Per germline, CDR1 SGHKS and CDR2 YYEKEE (reference sequence). The V and J ends lost 4 bases and 10 bases respectively, with 17 bases between them. This CDR3 is built from 13 residues. CDR3 DNA: TGTGCCAGCAGCCTCCGGGACTCCTCCGGCCAGTACTTC. Its protein product is CASSLRDSSGQYF.

The chain combines TRBV4-1 with TRBJ1-2, with no clear D. V dropped 2 bases and J dropped 1 base, with 11 bases sitting between them. The CDR3 runs to 15 residues. CDR1 and CDR2 from the germline V gene are MGHRA and YSYEKL. CDR3 DNA: TGCGCCAGCAGCCAAACCACGGCGGATAACTATGGCTACACCTTC. This translates into CASSQTTADNYGYTF.

This chain links TRBV19 with TRBJ2-2, with D perhaps TRBD2 (6 bases). V lost 8 bases and J lost 2, with 15 bases in between. Germline loops: CDR1 LNHDA, CDR2 SQIVND (reference sequence). The CDR3 has 15 amino acids. CDR3 in DNA: TGTGCCAGTGGTTGGGCAGGACTAAACACCGGGGAGCTGTTTTTT. Amino acids: CASGWAGLNTGELFF.

This chain uses TRBV27 with TRBJ1-2; D gene uncertain. The germline CDR1 and CDR2 sequences are MNHEY and SMNVEV (reference sequence). The CDR3 has 14 amino acids. V shed 3 bases and J shed 0 bases, with 8 bases lying between them. CDR3 DNA sequence: TGTGCCAGCAGTTTGATGGGATCTAACTATGGCTACACCTTC. As protein: CASSLMGSNYGYTF.

V and J are TRBV2 and TRBJ2-3, with D possibly TRBD1 on 5 matching bases. The V and J ends lost 4 bases and 8 bases respectively, with 10 bases between them. This CDR3 spans 12 amino acids. Per germline, CDR1 SNHLY and CDR2 FYNNEI. In nucleotides, the CDR3 is TGTGCCAGCAGTGTCCAGGGTGGTACGCAGTATTTT. It is translated as CASSVQGGTQYF.

V usage is TRBV18 and J usage is TRBJ2-5, with 9 bases that match TRBD1. Per the germline V gene, CDR1 is KGHSH and CDR2 is LQKENI. With V trimmed by 6 bases and J by 5 bases, 13 bases remained unmatched. This CDR3 has 16 amino acids. The CDR3 DNA follows: TGTGCCAGCTCCCGGTCCATCGGACAGGGGTATGAGACCCAGTACTTC. Its translation: CASSRSIGQGYETQYF.

J is TRBJ2-7 and V is TRBV19; D is perhaps TRBD1 (6 bases). From germline, CDR1 is LNHDA and CDR2 SQIVND (reference sequence). This CDR3 is built from 12 residues. V was shortened by 6 bases and J by 3 bases, with 9 bases between the two germline ends. The CDR3: CASSRGHYEQYF. The CDR3 DNA reads as TGTGCCAGTAGCAGGGGTCACTACGAGCAGTACTTC.

This chain joins TRBV7-3 and TRBJ2-1; perhaps TRBD2 as D (5 bases). CDR3 length: 15 amino acids. Germline assignment: CDR1 SGHTA and CDR2 FQGTGA. The V end lost 5 bases, the J end lost 3 bases, and 14 bases lay between the germline ends. The CDR3, as DNA: TGTGCCAGCAGCCAGTTACCTAGCAACTACAATGAGCAGTTCTTC. Translation gives CASSQLPSNYNEQFF. Full variable domain (missing parts from reference TRBV7-3 and TRBJ2-1): GAGVSQTPSNKVTEKGKYVELRCDPISGHTALYWYRQSLGQGPEFLIYFQGTGAADDSGLPNDRFFAVRPEGSVSTLKIQRTERGDSAVYLCASSQLPSNYNEQFFGPGTRLTVL.

The chain recombines TRBV20-1 with TRBJ2-7, with no clear D. The CDR3 totals 11 residues. Germline V CDR1 and CDR2: DFQATT, SNEGSKA (reference sequence). The V end lost 5 bases, the J end lost 3 bases, and 8 bases lay between the germline ends. CDR3 protein: CSALHYYEQYF. CDR3 nucleotides: TGCAGTGCTTTACATTACTACGAGCAGTACTTC.

The CDR3 here is CASSLGMGIYNSPLHF. The CDR3 region has the DNA TGTGCCAGCAGCCTGGGCATGGGGATCTATAATTCACCCCTCCACTTT. The genes are TRBV5-5 and TRBJ1-6; D is ambiguous. CDR3 length: 16 amino acids. V was pared by 4 bases and J by 3 bases, with 14 bases between. The germline CDR1 and CDR2 sequences are SGHKS and YYEKEE (reference sequence).

The rearrangement joins TRBV4-1 to TRBJ2-3; D might be TRBD2 (6 bases). Germline V gene sequence: CDR1 MGHRA, CDR2 YSYEKL. The CDR3 is 20 amino acids. V lost 1 base and J 4 bases, leaving 27 bases between the germline ends. Written as DNA, the CDR3 is TGCGCCAGCAGCCAAGGTGCCGGTGGAGGTTCATGGGGGGTATCAGATACGCAGTATTTT. It codes for CASSQGAGGGSWGVSDTQYF.

V is TRBV11-2 and J is TRBJ1-3; TRBD1 matches at 7 bases. Germline CDR1 and CDR2: SGHAT and FQNNGV. The CDR3 sequence is 15 residues long. V shed 1 base and J 4 bases; nucleotides not matched to a gene: 4. As DNA, the CDR3 is TGTGCCAGCAGCTTAGGGGTAGGGGGCGGAAACACCATATATTTT. Residues: CASSLGVGGGNTIYF.

This clone was seen only a few times. The V gene is TRBV7-9, the J gene TRBJ2-7; D might be TRBD2 (6 bases). The CDR3 sequence is 15 residues long. V was clipped by 5 bases and J by 5 bases, with 19 bases between them. Germline V gives CDR1 SEHNR, CDR2 FQNEAQ (reference sequence). The DNA for the CDR3 is TGTGCCAGCAGCCCCCGACTAGGCACGAGCAACGAGCAGTACTTC. It encodes CASSPRLGTSNEQYF.

CDR3 sequence: CASSQWAGGESNQPQHF. DNA for the CDR3: TGTGCCAGCAGCCAATGGGCAGGGGGGGAGAGCAATCAGCCCCAGCATTTT. The rearrangement links TRBV3-1 (or the pseudogene TRBV3-2) to TRBJ1-5; 7 nucleotides align to TRBD1. After removal of 2 bases from V and 1 base from J, the junction contained 8 bases not matched to a gene. The length of the CDR3 is 17 residues. The germline V gene encodes CDR1 LGHDT and CDR2 YNNKEL (reference sequence).

The V and J genes are TRBV7-9 and TRBJ1-1; TRBD1 aligns across 7 bases. J was trimmed by 7 bases and V by 0 bases; bases with no gene match: 8. The germline CDR1 and CDR2 sequences are SEHNR and FQNEAQ (reference sequence). The CDR3 spans 15 residues. CDR3 sequence reads: CASSLAPRGKGEAFF. CDR3 sequence (DNA): TGTGCCAGCAGCTTAGCGCCCAGGGGGAAAGGTGAAGCTTTCTTT.

The chain uses TRBV7-9 and TRBJ1-6; unclear D gene. Germline CDR1 and CDR2: SEHNR and FQNEAQ (reference sequence). Trimming stripped 5 bases from V and 7 bases from J, with 15 bases between. The CDR3 sequence is 15 residues long. This chain's CDR3 is CASSPASAANSPLHF. CDR3 DNA sequence: TGTGCCAGCAGCCCTGCCTCGGCCGCAAATTCACCCCTCCACTTT.